One sample yielded the 25 T cell receptor beta chains listed below, sequenced in a study of T cells in Graves' hyperthyroidism and ophthalmopathy. Amplified TCR beta CDR3 regions derived from RNA transcripts. With the HTBI primer set, the TCR CDR3 went through a first round of RT-PCR. From the multiplex PCR reads, TCRdb called clonotypes with MiXCR, one entry per CDR3 protein. The sample shows around 380,000 distinct CDR3 sequences, approximately 15% of them seen only once. Sequences were obtained from blood. These receptor sequences come from a man aged 25-45 years with Graves' hyperthyroidism that later progressed to Graves' ophthalmopathy.

This clonotype was detected many times. J is TRBJ2-3 and V is TRBV11-2; 7 bases match TRBD1. V shed 6 bases, J shed 3 bases, and the junction held 9 bases outside the gene matches. The germline CDR1 and CDR2 sequences are SGHAT and FQNNGV. CDR3 length equals 15 residues. The CDR3 sequence is CASRTDRHGTDTQYF. For the CDR3, the DNA is TGTGCCAGCAGAACGGACAGGCACGGTACAGATACGCAGTATTTT.

This clonotype was seen ten or more times. The chain has TRBV27 and TRBJ2-7; tentatively, D is TRBD2 (7 bases). The CDR3 has 13 residues. The V gene's germline CDR1 is MNHEY and CDR2 SMNVEV (reference sequence). V was shortened by 3 bases and J by 4 bases, with 10 bases between the two germline ends. In DNA, the CDR3 is TGTGCCAGCAGTTTTAAGGGGGGGTACGAGCAGTACTTC. Its translation: CASSFKGGYEQYF.

This chain links TRBV24-1 with TRBJ1-5, with D unresolved. The CDR3 covers 14 residues. CDR1 and CDR2 from the germline V gene are KGHDR and SFDVKD. The V end lost 3 bases, the J end lost 4 bases, and 9 bases lay between the germline ends. The CDR3 sequence is CATSDKEVNQPQHF. The CDR3 DNA reads as TGTGCCACCAGTGATAAAGAAGTAAATCAGCCCCAGCATTTT.

In this sample, this clonotype turned up a few times. The chain recombines TRBV7-9 with TRBJ2-1; 8 positions agree with TRBD2. Germline CDR1 and CDR2: SEHNR and FQNEAQ (reference sequence). J lost 9 bases, V lost 1 base, and 5 bases had no gene match. The CDR3 totals 14 residues. The DNA for the CDR3 is TGTGCCAGCAGCTTAGTCGGGGGGGCCGGTGAGCAGTTCTTC. Translated: CASSLVGGAGEQFF.

This clonotype was seen a handful of times. This chain joins TRBV27 and TRBJ1-5, with no clear D. The CDR3 totals 14 residues. Germline V CDR1 and CDR2: MNHEY, SMNVEV (reference sequence). Trimming took 6 bases from V and 4 from J, leaving 13 bases between them. CDR3 sequence reads: CASSPELGNQPQHF. The CDR3, as DNA: TGTGCCAGCAGCCCCGAACTGGGGAATCAGCCCCAGCATTTT.

This clonotype has a count of ten or more. The chain couples TRBV12-3 or TRBV12-4 to TRBJ2-6, with no clear D. The CDR3 covers 15 residues. V shed 4 bases and J shed 2 bases, with 9 bases lying between them. The CDR3 protein is CASSSSLAGANVLTF. The CDR3 nucleotides are TGTGCCAGCAGTTCCTCGCTGGCTGGGGCCAACGTCCTGACTTTC.

The chain is built from TRBV12-3 or TRBV12-4 and TRBJ2-5; D remains unclear. Trimming took off 6 bases at V and 5 bases at J, with 13 bases between the two ends. The CDR3 loop spans 13 amino acids. The CDR3 loop reads CASSRLGVETQYF. As DNA, the CDR3 is TGTGCCAGCAGCCGGCTTGGGGTGGAGACCCAGTACTTC.

There are many counts of this clonotype. The V gene is TRBV28, the J gene TRBJ1-3; possibly TRBD1 for D (6 bases). Trimming cost V 3 bases and J 3 bases, with 12 bases left between them. Germline loops: CDR1 MDHEN, CDR2 SYDVKM. The CDR3 spans 15 residues. CDR3 sequence reads: CASSFPGAYGNTIYF. The CDR3 DNA sequence: TGTGCCAGCAGTTTTCCGGGGGCGTATGGAAACACCATATATTTT. Full variable domain (rest looked up from reference TRBV28 and TRBJ1-3): DVKVTQSSRYLVKRTGEKVFLECVQDMDHENMFWYRQDPGLGLRLIYFSYDVKMKEKGDIPEGYSVSREKKERFSLILESASTNQTSMYLCASSFPGAYGNTIYFGEGSWLTVV.

A note on this clonotype: Given a much more abundant clone one base away, this may be a read error. The chain combines TRBV11-2 with TRBJ2-7; TRBD1 agrees at 10 bases. The germline CDR1 and CDR2 sequences are SGHAT and FQNNGV. The CDR3 runs to 16 residues. Here the CDR3 DNA reads TGTACCAGCAGCTTAGCAATGGGGACAGGGGCCTACGAGCAGTACTTC. Its protein is CTSSLAMGTGAYEQYF. The variable domain in full, with the rest retrieved from reference TRBV11-2 and TRBJ2-7, is EAGVAQSPRYKIIEKRQSVAFWCNPISGHATLYWYQQILGQGPKLLIQFQNNGVVDDSQLPKDRFSAERLKGVDSTLKIQPAKLEDSAVYLCTSSLAMGTGAYEQYFGPGTRLTVT.

This clonotype was recorded at least ten times. V and J are TRBV6-1 and TRBJ1-5, with D possibly being TRBD1 (6 bases). CDR1 and CDR2 (germline): MNHNS, SASEGT. The CDR3 is 15 amino acids. With 3 bases removed from V and 3 bases from J, the gap between germline ends came to 12 bases. CDR3 bases: TGTGCCAGCAGTGACACCTACAGGGACAATCAGCCCCAGCATTTT. Translated: CASSDTYRDNQPQHF.

This clonotype has only a few counts. This chain uses TRBV9 with TRBJ1-2, with 12 bases that match TRBD1. CDR1 and CDR2 (germline): SGDLS, YYNGEE. Trimming cost V 0 bases and J 4 bases; bases outside gene matches: 4. CDR3 size: 16 residues. CDR3 sequence reads: CASSVEGQGAVYGYTF. CDR3 nucleotide sequence: TGTGCCAGCAGCGTAGAGGGACAGGGGGCGGTCTATGGCTACACCTTC.

CDR3 sequence (DNA): TGTGCCAGCAGCTCCTTGACAGGCAAGAACACTGAAGCTTTCTTT. Translation: CASSSLTGKNTEAFF. The genes are TRBV7-9 and TRBJ1-1; D is possibly TRBD1 (6 bases). Germline assignment: CDR1 SEHNR and CDR2 FQNEAQ (reference sequence). CDR3 length: 15 residues. Trimming pared 4 bases from V and 1 base from J, leaving 13 bases between.

This clonotype was counted ten times or more. The chain carries TRBV6-1 and TRBJ1-1, with no clear D. This CDR3 contains 13 residues. Germline-derived CDR1 and CDR2 are MNHNS and SASEGT. Trimming shortened V by 8 bases and J by 1 base, and 11 bases separated the two germline ends. Written as DNA, the CDR3 is TGTGCCAGCGCACCTCGACAGAACACTGAAGCTTTCTTT. This translates into CASAPRQNTEAFF.

Comments on this clonotype: The junction differs from germline at one of its ends, possibly a read error. The J gene is TRBJ1-1, the V gene TRBV2, with TRBD1 identical over 9 bases. The CDR3 is made up of 14 amino acids. In germline, CDR1 is SNHLY, CDR2 FYNNEI. CDR3 region: CASAQGARDTEAFF. In nucleotides, the CDR3 is TGTGCCAGCGCACAGGGGGCAAGGGATACTGAAGCCTTCTTT.

This clonotype was seen repeatedly, ten times or more. The chain couples TRBV6-5 to TRBJ2-7, with 9 bases identical to TRBD1. Germline V gene data show CDR1 as MNHEY and CDR2 as SVGAGI. The CDR3 is 16 amino acids. The trim removed 3 bases at V and 5 bases at J, leaving 11 bases unmatched. CDR3 DNA sequence: TGTGCCAGCAGTTATGGGGTCGGGACAGGGTTCCACGAGCAGTACTTC. Residues: CASSYGVGTGFHEQYF.

On this clonotype itself: This is likely a read error, given that the CDR3 carries no conserved phenylalanine or tryptophan at its end. V and J are TRBV6-6 and TRBJ2-7, with TRBD1 matching 9 bases. Germline CDR1 and CDR2: MNHNY and SVGAGI (reference sequence). The CDR3 contains 14 residues. V dropped 0 bases and J dropped 5; count of bases not matched to a gene: 2. CDR3 nucleotide sequence: TGTGCCAGCAGTTACTCGGGGACAGGGAACGAGCAGTACCTC. Translated: CASSYSGTGNEQYL.

V is TRBV5-1 and J is TRBJ2-1, with D possibly being TRBD1 (5 bases). CDR1 is SGHRS and CDR2 is YFSETQ in the germline V gene. The CDR3 has 11 amino acids. V was pared by 5 bases and J by 7 bases, with 7 bases between. This CDR3 reads CASRKGNEQFF. In DNA form, the CDR3 reads TGCGCCAGCAGGAAGGGGAATGAGCAGTTCTTC.

In this sample, this clonotype turned up many times. The chain links TRBV10-3 to TRBJ1-5; TRBD1 matches 7 bases. Germline CDR1 and CDR2: ENHRY and SYGVKD. CDR3 length: 14 residues. With V trimmed by 4 bases and J by 3 bases, 3 bases remained unmatched. CDR3 loop: CAISGTGVNQPQHF. In DNA form, the CDR3 reads TGTGCCATCAGTGGGACAGGCGTCAATCAGCCCCAGCATTTT.

This clonotype has at least ten counts. This chain uses TRBV2 with TRBJ2-7, with TRBD2 matching 8 bases. Germline lookup yields CDR1 SNHLY and CDR2 FYNNEI. The junction had 7 bases not matched to a gene; V was cut back by 3 bases and J by 6 bases. CDR3 length: 14 amino acids. The CDR3 bases are TGTGCCAGCAGTGAGCGGGGGGTAGGGGGCGAGCAGTACTTC. Translation gives CASSERGVGGEQYF.

In this sample, this clonotype turned up a few times. The chain carries TRBV6-1 and TRBJ2-5, with TRBD2 identical over 8 bases. Looked up from germline, CDR1 is MNHNS and CDR2 is SASEGT. This CDR3 is 15 amino acids long. V was pared by 5 bases and J by 1 base, with 6 bases of the junction left unmatched. CDR3 in DNA: TGTGCCAGCAGTTACGCGGGGGGTATCCAAGAGACCCAGTACTTC. Encoded protein: CASSYAGGIQETQYF.

This clonotype was seen many times. V gene TRBV7-2 combines with J gene TRBJ2-7; 9 positions match TRBD2. CDR3 size: 14 residues. V was clipped by 5 bases and J by 7 bases; unmatched bases: 9. Germline V gives CDR1 SGHTA, CDR2 FQGNSA. For the CDR3, the DNA is TGTGCCAGCAGCCCCCGCGGGGGGGTCTTGGAGCAGTACTTC. As protein: CASSPRGGVLEQYF.

The rearrangement uses TRBV18 and TRBJ1-4; TRBD1 is a possible D gene (6 bases). V lost 1 base, J lost 7 bases, and 10 bases lay in between. The CDR3 has 14 amino acids. Per the germline V gene, CDR1 is KGHSH and CDR2 is LQKENI. This chain's CDR3 is CASSPQTGSEKLFF. The CDR3 nucleotides are TGTGCCAGCTCACCACAAACAGGGTCTGAAAAACTGTTTTTT.

This sequence joins TRBV7-8 and TRBJ2-1; TRBD1 matches 11 bases. This CDR3 spans 20 amino acids. CDR1 is SGHVS, CDR2 FQNEAQ, per germline. Trimming cost V 0 bases and J 3 bases; bases outside gene matches: 13. Written as DNA, the CDR3 is TGTGCCAGCAGCTTAGCGGACAGGGGGCTGGTCCCCCTAAGCTACAATGAGCAGTTCTTC. Residues: CASSLADRGLVPLSYNEQFF. The full variable domain, with the rest looked up from reference TRBV7-8 and TRBJ2-1, is GAGVSQSPRYKVAKRGQDVALRCDPISGHVSLFWYQQALGQGPEFLTYFQNEAQLDKSGLPSDRFFAERPEGSVSTLKIQRTQQEDSAVYLCASSLADRGLVPLSYNEQFFGPGTRLTVL.

This clonotype was picked up many times. CDR3 in amino acids: CASSLGSGVFEGYTF. DNA of the CDR3: TGTGCCAGCAGCTTAGGCTCGGGAGTCTTCGAGGGCTACACCTTC. The V gene is TRBV11-2, the J gene TRBJ1-2; D remains unclear. This CDR3 spans 15 amino acids. V lost 1 base, J lost 8 bases, and 17 bases lay in between. Per germline, CDR1 SGHAT and CDR2 FQNNGV.

This clonotype was counted at least ten times. V is TRBV18 and J is TRBJ1-5; D uncertain. The CDR3 totals 14 residues. Trimming shortened V by 1 base and J by 4 bases, and 8 bases separated the two germline ends. Germline V CDR1 and CDR2: KGHSH, LQKENI. CDR3 DNA sequence: TGTGCCAGCTCACCACGCGGGGAGAATCAGCCCCAGCATTTT. It yields the protein CASSPRGENQPQHF.